Listed below are T cell receptor beta chains from one sample, sequenced in a study of T cell clonotyping in hematopoietic cell transplantation. The method was immunoSEQ multiplex PCR; TCRdb's version includes in-frame clones alone and lacks a portion of them. Found here are 10,000 to 14,000 clones, 89% of them singletons; the top ten hold about 15%. This material consisted of PBMCs, taken 100 days after allogeneic stem cell transplant. The receptors shown here come from a female patient between 55 and 75 years old who had an allogeneic stem cell transplant from an unrelated donor, so the T cells may come from the graft donor. Some clones in this sample may be carry-over from other donors' samples. The CDR3 runs from the conserved cysteine through the conserved F or W. Each record gives: V gene, D gene, J gene, clone size, CDR3 protein, CDR3 DNA. D genes are given only for firm matches. Where a row states a size, it is once, few, many or the class of an expanded clone; other rows omit it.

TRBV6-5	NA	TRBJ2-7	NA	CASSYSSPYEQYF	TGTGCCAGCAGTTACTCCTCCCCGTACGAGCAGTACTTC
TRBV5-6	NA	TRBJ1-1	NA	CASSYLNTEAFF	TGTGCCAGCAGCTACTTGAACACTGAAGCTTTCTTT
TRBV4-2	NA	TRBJ1-3	NA	CASSQEKGTLGNTIYF	TGTGCCAGCAGCCAAGAAAAGGGGACACTTGGAAACACCATATATTTT
TRBV13	TRBD2	TRBJ2-3	few	CASSSPPSGRPGDTQYF	TGTGCCAGCAGCTCCCCCCCTAGCGGGAGGCCCGGTGATACGCAGTATTTT
TRBV29-1	TRBD2	TRBJ2-7	NA	CSVEASGYEQYF	TGCAGCGTTGAGGCTAGCGGGTACGAGCAGTACTTC
TRBV29-1	NA	TRBJ2-6	NA	CSVLRTQSSGANVLTF	TGCAGCGTTCTTCGGACTCAGTCCTCTGGGGCCAACGTCCTGACTTTC
TRBV11-3	TRBD2	TRBJ2-1	NA	CASSFSGEHNEQFF	TGTGCCAGCAGCTTTAGCGGGGAACACAATGAGCAGTTCTTC
TRBV7-9	TRBD2	TRBJ2-2	NA	CASIGTGGPFPGELFF	TGTGCCAGCATCGGAACGGGAGGGCCTTTTCCCGGGGAGCTGTTTTTT
TRBV7-8	TRBD2	TRBJ2-7	NA	CASSLAASGRVGEQYF	TGTGCCAGCAGCTTAGCAGCGAGCGGGAGAGTTGGCGAGCAGTACTTC
TRBV25-1	NA	TRBJ2-3	NA	CASSGPDTTRTDTQYF	TGTGCCAGCAGTGGCCCGGACACCACAAGGACAGATACGCAGTATTTT
TRBV6-5	NA	TRBJ2-7	NA	CASSLQNPYEQYF	TGTGCCAGCAGTTTACAGAATCCCTACGAGCAGTACTTC
TRBV7-9	NA	TRBJ1-1	NA	CASSLGQTGTEAFF	TGTGCCAGCAGCTTAGGACAGACAGGTACTGAAGCTTTCTTT
TRBV5-6	NA	TRBJ2-7	NA	CASSLRGGWGAYEQYF	TGTGCCAGCAGCTTGAGGGGGGGATGGGGAGCCTACGAGCAGTACTTC
TRBV10-3	NA	TRBJ2-2	NA	CAIREEVNEELFF	TGTGCCATCAGAGAAGAGGTTAACGAGGAGCTGTTTTTT
TRBV4-3	NA	TRBJ2-7	few	CASSQDEGNFYEQYF	TGCGCCAGCAGCCAAGATGAGGGGAACTTCTACGAGCAGTACTTC
TRBV7-8	NA	TRBJ2-3	NA	CASSLGRGSTDTQYF	TGTGCCAGCAGCTTAGGGCGGGGTAGCACAGATACGCAGTATTTT
TRBV5-1	TRBD2	TRBJ2-1	NA	CASSFLGTSGRVIYNEQFF	TGCGCCAGCAGCTTCCTAGGGACTAGCGGGAGGGTTATCTACAATGAGCAGTTCTTC
TRBV30	TRBD2	TRBJ2-7	NA	CAWSTGTSSGEQYF	TGTGCCTGGAGTACCGGGACTAGCTCCGGCGAGCAGTACTTC
TRBV27	TRBD2	TRBJ2-7	NA	CASSYYTLAGAYEQYF	TGTGCCAGCAGTTATTATACGCTAGCGGGAGCCTACGAGCAGTACTTC
TRBV7-2	TRBD1	TRBJ2-7	NA	CASSTMGQIYEQYF	TGTGCCAGCAGCACAATGGGACAGATCTACGAGCAGTACTTC
TRBV30	TRBD1	TRBJ1-2	NA	CAWSGTGLSHGYTF	TGTGCCTGGAGCGGGACAGGCCTTTCACATGGCTACACCTTC
TRBV2	NA	TRBJ2-2	NA	CASSDGSPGELFF	TGTGCCAGCAGTGATGGTTCGCCCGGGGAGCTGTTTTTT
TRBV5-1	TRBD1	TRBJ1-2	NA	CASSLGSLGGGYANYGYTF	TGCGCCAGCAGCTTGGGTTCGTTGGGAGGGGGCTACGCTAACTATGGCTACACCTTC
TRBV5-8	NA	TRBJ2-7	NA	CASSFRRGLRGYEQYF	TGTGCCAGCAGCTTTAGGCGAGGGTTAAGGGGCTACGAGCAGTACTTC
TRBV15	NA	TRBJ1-4	NA	CATSRDQGDEKLFF	TGTGCCACCAGCAGAGATCAGGGAGATGAAAAACTGTTTTTT
TRBV28	NA	TRBJ2-1	once	CASSLGPGPFNEQFF	TGTGCCAGCAGTTTGGGCCCGGGACCCTTCAATGAGCAGTTCTTC
TRBV7-3	TRBD2	TRBJ2-2	NA	CASSPPPGLAGLDINTGELFF	TGTGCCAGCAGTCCCCCCCCGGGGCTAGCGGGACTCGATATCAACACCGGGGAGCTGTTTTTT
TRBV11-2	NA	TRBJ1-4	NA	CASSLLWAGDEKLFF	TGTGCCAGCAGCTTATTGTGGGCCGGAGATGAAAAACTGTTTTTT
TRBV27	TRBD1	TRBJ2-1	once	CASSSLWGQGDYDEQFF	TGTGCCAGCAGTTCCCTTTGGGGACAGGGGGACTACGATGAGCAGTTCTTC
TRBV29-1	TRBD2	TRBJ2-7	NA	CSAVAGGVYEQYF	TGCAGCGCCGTAGCGGGAGGAGTGTACGAGCAGTACTTC
TRBV4-3	NA	TRBJ1-1	NA	CASSPRVRTSTEAFF	TGCGCCAGCAGCCCTCGGGTACGGACGAGCACTGAAGCTTTCTTT
TRBV2	NA	TRBJ1-2	once	CASRLDGYGYTF	TGTGCTAGCAGACTTGACGGCTATGGCTACACCTTC
TRBV5-1	TRBD1	TRBJ2-2	NA	CASSLVLGTGGELFF	TGCGCCAGCAGCTTGGTATTAGGGACAGGCGGGGAGCTGTTTTTT
TRBV27	TRBD1	TRBJ1-2	NA	CASSLGQGGYYGYTF	TGTGCCAGCAGTCTAGGACAGGGCGGGTACTATGGCTACACCTTC
TRBV2	TRBD1	TRBJ2-7	NA	CASSEARGGPGEQYF	TGTGCCAGCAGTGAAGCACGAGGGGGCCCCGGGGAGCAGTACTTC
TRBV2	TRBD1	TRBJ2-6	NA	CASTGTGTGGVSGANVLTF	TGTGCCAGCACCGGGACCGGGACAGGGGGGGTCTCTGGGGCCAACGTCCTGACTTTC
TRBV7-2	NA	TRBJ2-7	once	CASSFEIEQYF	TGTGCCAGCAGCTTCGAAATCGAGCAGTACTTC
TRBV7-2	NA	TRBJ2-5	NA	CASSFAGEETQYF	TGTGCCAGCAGCTTTGCAGGGGAAGAGACCCAGTACTTC
TRBV4-3	NA	TRBJ1-2	NA	CASSGVGHYGYTF	TGCGCCAGCAGCGGGGTAGGACATTATGGCTACACCTTC
TRBV27	NA	TRBJ2-4	once	CASSSADGAFQYF	TGTGCCAGCAGTTCAGCGGACGGGGCCTTTCAGTACTTC
TRBV21-1	NA	TRBJ1-1	NA	CASRGIRDRLNLNTEAFF	TGTGCCAGCAGAGGCATTCGGGACAGATTAAATCTGAACACTGAAGCTTTCTTT
TRBV7-3	NA	TRBJ2-2	NA	CASSLGPTGELFF	TGTGCCAGCAGCTTAGGGCCTACCGGGGAGCTGTTTTTT
TRBV19	NA	TRBJ2-1	NA	CASYGGLGDEQFF	TGTGCCAGTTATGGCGGGCTTGGAGATGAGCAGTTCTTC
TRBV19	NA	TRBJ2-7	once	CASSFSLSSYEQYF	TGTGCCAGTAGTTTTAGCTTGAGCTCCTACGAGCAGTACTTC
TRBV30	TRBD2	TRBJ2-3	NA	CAWSLGLAGGGDTQYF	TGTGCCTGGAGCCTGGGACTAGCGGGAGGGGGAGATACGCAGTATTTT
TRBV9	NA	TRBJ2-3	NA	CASSVEIGADTQYF	TGTGCCAGCAGCGTAGAGATAGGGGCAGATACGCAGTATTTT
TRBV21-1	NA	TRBJ2-4	NA	CASSKGEKLAKNIQYF	TGTGCCAGCAGCAAAGGGGAGAAGTTGGCCAAAAACATTCAGTACTTC
TRBV15	TRBD1	TRBJ1-5	NA	CATSRGWDREGDQPQHF	TGTGCCACCAGCCGAGGGTGGGACAGGGAAGGGGATCAGCCCCAGCATTTT
TRBV30	TRBD2	TRBJ2-1	NA	CAWSVAGGEQFF	TGTGCCTGGAGTGTAGCGGGGGGAGAGCAGTTCTTC
TRBV27	NA	TRBJ2-1	NA	CASRPYSPRNEQFF	TGTGCCAGCAGGCCGTACTCGCCCAGAAATGAGCAGTTCTTC
TRBV10-3	NA	TRBJ1-1	NA	CAIGGGGAVRTEAFF	TGTGCCATCGGGGGAGGGGGGGCGGTGAGAACTGAAGCTTTCTTT
TRBV28	TRBD2	TRBJ2-7	few	CATCDGRRRSYEQYF	TGTGCCACCTGTGACGGGAGGCGGCGCTCCTACGAGCAGTACTTC